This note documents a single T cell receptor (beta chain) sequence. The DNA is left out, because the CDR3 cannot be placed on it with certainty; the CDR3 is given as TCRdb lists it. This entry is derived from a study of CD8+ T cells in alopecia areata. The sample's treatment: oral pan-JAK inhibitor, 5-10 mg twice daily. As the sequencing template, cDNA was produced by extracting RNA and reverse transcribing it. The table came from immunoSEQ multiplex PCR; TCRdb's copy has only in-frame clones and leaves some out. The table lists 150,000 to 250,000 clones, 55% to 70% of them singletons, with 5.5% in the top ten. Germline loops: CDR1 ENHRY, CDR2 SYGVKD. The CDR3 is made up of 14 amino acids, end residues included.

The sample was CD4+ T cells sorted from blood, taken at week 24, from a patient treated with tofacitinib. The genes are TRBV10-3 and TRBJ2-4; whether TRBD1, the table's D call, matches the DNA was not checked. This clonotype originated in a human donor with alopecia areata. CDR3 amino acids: CAISIVAEGALKYF.